This T cell receptor beta chain was sequenced during a study of regulatory T cells in long-lasting Graves disease. The time point here: newly diagnosed GD, antithyroid drugs for less than 3 months. TCR sequences were obtained from RNA taken from PBMCs. Each patient gave roughly 10 milliliters of EDTA-anticoagulated peripheral blood. This clonotype was seen many times. The CDR3 contains 19 residues. Trimming removed 3 bases at V and 0 bases at J, with 18 bases between. Assembly of TCR beta libraries relied on iRepertoire HTBI primers together with Arm-PCR of CDR3 regions. TCRdb reprocessed the multiplex PCR reads via MiXCR and lists one record per CDR3 protein. The data hold about 540,000 distinct CDR3 sequences, with approximately 13% observed a single time. The same sample was also studied in work on T cells in Graves' hyperthyroidism and ophthalmopathy. That paper notes: Appearing also in blood were most of the thyroid clonotypes expanded above 0.001.

V is TRBV12-3 or TRBV12-4 and J is TRBJ2-6; D is possibly TRBD1 or TRBD2 (6 bases each). The receptor's source is a man between 25 and 39 years old with Graves disease. Sequencing used peripheral blood mononuclear cells (PBMCs), obtained at new diagnosis, from a patient treated with antithyroid drugs. DNA for the CDR3: TGTGCCAGCAGTTTCCACGGCGGGACAACACTCTCTGGGGCCAACGTCCTGACTTTC. Translation gives CASSFHGGTTLSGANVLTF.